This TCR beta chain emerged from a study of blood T cell repertoires in COVID-19. The cohort comprised adults aged 18 to 89 years residing in under 25 US areas. CDR3 size: 13 residues. Germline CDR1 is SGHNT and CDR2 is YENEEA. Trimming took off 4 bases at V and 2 bases at J, with 7 bases between the two ends. In the original processing: Cell counts per sample came from amplifying reference gene primers. Sequencing used immunoSEQ multiplex PCR; TCRdb keeps in-frame clones, though not all of them. Clone size and V and J calls were adopted from that table, with D and trimming inferred from the DNA. The sample lists some 300,000 clones, 88% seen once, with approximately 2% in the top ten.

The receptor was isolated from a woman aged 60-75 years in a cohort exposed to, infected with or recovered from COVID-19 (not recorded which). The chain uses TRBV11-3 and TRBJ2-3; unclear D gene. Sequenced sample: PBMCs or T cells enriched from blood (not recorded which). DNA for the CDR3: TGTGCCAGCAGCTGGGCAGTCACAGATACGCAGTATTTT. This sequence encodes CASSWAVTDTQYF. Full variable domain (rest looked up from reference TRBV11-3 and TRBJ2-3): EAGVVQSPRYKIIEKKQPVAFWCNPISGHNTLYWYLQNLGQGPELLIRYENEEAVDDSQLPKDRFSAERLKGVDSTLKIQPAELGDSAVYLCASSWAVTDTQYFGPGTRLTVL.